This TCR beta chain is from a study of blood T cells in healthy people across ages. Each donor supplied roughly 9.2 milliliters of peripheral blood. Isolation per sample recovered at least 6 million PBMCs. Sample-barcoded 5' priming and a J-beta primer mix drove a second PCR of roughly 6 to 12 cycles. Every cDNA molecule carried a tag from a template-switch adaptor bearing 12 random nucleotides. Each CDR3 protein gets one entry after TCRdb re-called the 5' RACE reads with MiXCR. The sample contains over 1,500,000 distinct CDR3 sequences, just under 50% of which appear only once. A note on this clonotype: What it binds is unknown.

Study-wide results and caveats: A roughly linear age-dependent decrease characterized TCR beta diversity per million T cells.

V was clipped by 7 bases and J by 4 bases, with 16 bases between them. CDR1 MNHEY and CDR2 SMNVEV come from the germline V gene (reference sequence). The length of the CDR3 is 14 residues. This receptor was obtained from a woman aged 40-49 years in good health. What was sequenced was blood. The chain links TRBV27 to TRBJ1-1; D is unresolved. The CDR3 sequence: CASINTRRVTEAFF. Written as DNA, the CDR3 is TGTGCCAGCATTAACACCCGACGTGTCACTGAAGCTTTCTTT.